The 12 T cell receptor beta chains presented below share a single source sample, sequenced in a study of T-cell reconstitution after alpha-beta-depleted transplantation in children. Unique molecular identifiers were built into the TCRbeta library. TCRdb re-analysed the PCR reads in MiXCR, keeping a single row per CDR3 protein. The table lists about 110,000 distinct CDR3 sequences, almost 6.5% of them singletons. The material was PBMCs, mostly from graft donor cells, obtained 360 days after TCRalphabeta/CD19-depleted stem cell transplant. Receptor source: a male patient under 10 years old who had a stem cell transplant for acute lymphoblastic leukemia, so the T cells may come from the graft donor.

The chain links TRBV18 to TRBJ2-3, with D maybe TRBD2 (6 bases). Germline loops: CDR1 KGHSH, CDR2 LQKENI. The ends were cut back, 1 base at V and 2 bases at J, with 13 bases in the middle. This CDR3 is 16 amino acids long. The CDR3 loop reads CASSPLDYYVTDTQYF. CDR3 in DNA: TGTGCCAGCTCACCACTGGACTACTACGTCACAGATACGCAGTATTTT.

This clonotype has a handful of counts. This chain joins TRBV9 and TRBJ2-7; weak D call: TRBD2 (6 bases). This CDR3 spans 15 amino acids. Germline V gene lookup returns CDR1 SGDLS and CDR2 YYNGEE. V lost 0 bases to trimming and J lost 2 bases, with 12 bases between them. In DNA, the CDR3 is TGTGCCAGCAGCGTAGGGGCTAGCGCGACCTACGAGCAGTACTTC. This encodes CASSVGASATYEQYF.

In its sample, this clonotype was seen many times. V gene TRBV4-3 combines with J gene TRBJ2-7; D remains unclear. Germline CDR1 and CDR2: LGHNA and YSLEER. The length of the CDR3 is 15 residues. V was cut by 2 bases and J by 3 bases, with 14 bases left in between. Here the CDR3 DNA reads TGCGCCAGCAGCCAAAACTCGGGCAGCAACTACGAGCAGTACTTC. It is translated as CASSQNSGSNYEQYF.

This clonotype was detected a few times. The chain is built from TRBV27 and TRBJ1-5, with 7 nucleotides matching TRBD1. The CDR3 consists of 12 residues. The germline V gene encodes CDR1 MNHEY and CDR2 SMNVEV (reference sequence). The trim removed 6 bases at V and 7 bases at J, leaving 3 bases unmatched. The DNA of the CDR3 is TGTGCCAGCAGAGGGGGCGGGCAGCCCCAGCATTTT. Protein: CASRGGGQPQHF.

This clonotype was found many times. The V gene is TRBV5-1, the J gene TRBJ2-3, with D unclear. The CDR3 is made up of 11 amino acids. Germline V gene lookup returns CDR1 SGHRS and CDR2 YFSETQ. The germline V and J ends were trimmed by 7 bases and 4 bases, with 7 bases remaining between them. CDR3 sequence reads: CASRQADTQYF. CDR3 nucleotides: TGCGCCAGCCGCCAGGCAGATACGCAGTATTTT.

This clonotype was seen ten or more times. The CDR3 DNA reads as TGTGCCACCAGTAACTGGGGAGTTGAGCAGTTCTTC. Translating gives CATSNWGVEQFF. The genes are TRBV24-1 and TRBJ2-1; D is possibly TRBD2 (5 bases). Trimming removed 6 bases from V and 9 bases from J, with 11 bases in between. Germline assignment: CDR1 KGHDR and CDR2 SFDVKD. CDR3 length: 12 amino acids.

This clonotype was picked up many times. The chain couples TRBV7-2 to TRBJ1-2; possibly TRBD1 for D (6 bases). Germline V gene lookup returns CDR1 SGHTA and CDR2 FQGNSA. CDR3 size: 16 residues. V was pared by 0 bases and J by 2 bases, with 13 bases between. Here the CDR3 reads CASSLAGTLSNYGYTF. The CDR3 region has the DNA TGTGCCAGCAGCTTAGCCGGGACACTCTCAAACTATGGCTACACCTTC.

In its sample, this clonotype was seen many times. The chain uses TRBV7-9 and TRBJ2-7; D might be TRBD2 (5 bases). This CDR3 comprises 15 residues. CDR1 SEHNR and CDR2 FQNEAQ come from the germline V gene (reference sequence). V lost 1 base and J 1 base, leaving 11 bases between the germline ends. The CDR3 DNA sequence: TGTGCCAGCAGCTTAGTCTCCCGGGGTTCCTACGAGCAGTACTTC. It is translated as CASSLVSRGSYEQYF.

The genes are TRBV20-1 and TRBJ1-5; 9 positions match TRBD1. The ends lost 0 bases at V and 1 base at J; junction bases unmatched: 4. This CDR3 spans 16 amino acids. Per germline, CDR1 DFQATT and CDR2 SNEGSKA (reference sequence). The chain's CDR3 is CSARDRGTGSNQPQHF. DNA of the CDR3: TGCAGTGCTAGAGATCGGGGGACAGGGAGCAATCAGCCCCAGCATTTT.

This chain's CDR3 is CASSPVLGYTDTQYF. The CDR3 DNA follows: TGTGCCAGCTCACCCGTACTGGGATACACAGATACGCAGTATTTT. The chain has TRBV18 and TRBJ2-3, with unresolved D. CDR1 is KGHSH and CDR2 is LQKENI in the germline V gene. V was cut by 3 bases and J by 2 bases, with 12 bases left in between. The CDR3 has 15 residues.

This clonotype was observed many times. The V and J genes are TRBV7-8 and TRBJ2-1, with no clear D. The CDR3 sequence is 15 residues long. Germline lookup yields CDR1 SGHVS and CDR2 FQNEAQ. V gave up 5 bases and J gave up 2 bases, with 13 bases separating them. The CDR3 region is CASSQDRRPYNEQFF. The CDR3 bases are TGTGCCAGCAGCCAGGATAGGCGTCCCTACAATGAGCAGTTCTTC.

This clonotype came up many times. V usage is TRBV4-1 and J usage is TRBJ2-1; D is unresolved. The CDR3 contains 15 residues. Germline-derived CDR1 and CDR2 are MGHRA and YSYEKL. V dropped 1 base and J dropped 1 base, with 8 bases sitting between them. The CDR3, as DNA: TGCGCCAGCAGCCAAGCGGCACAGTCCTACAATGAGCAGTTCTTC. It is translated as CASSQAAQSYNEQFF.